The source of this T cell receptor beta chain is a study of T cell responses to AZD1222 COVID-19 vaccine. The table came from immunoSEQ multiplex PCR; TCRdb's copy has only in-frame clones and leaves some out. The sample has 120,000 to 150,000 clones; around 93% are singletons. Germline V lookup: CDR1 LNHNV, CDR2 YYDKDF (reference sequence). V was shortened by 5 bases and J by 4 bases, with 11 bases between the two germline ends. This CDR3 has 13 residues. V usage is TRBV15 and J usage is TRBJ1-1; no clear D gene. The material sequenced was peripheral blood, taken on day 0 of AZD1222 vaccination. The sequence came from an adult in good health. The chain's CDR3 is CATSPSGATEAFF. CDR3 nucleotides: TGTGCCACCAGCCCTTCGGGAGCCACTGAAGCTTTCTTT.